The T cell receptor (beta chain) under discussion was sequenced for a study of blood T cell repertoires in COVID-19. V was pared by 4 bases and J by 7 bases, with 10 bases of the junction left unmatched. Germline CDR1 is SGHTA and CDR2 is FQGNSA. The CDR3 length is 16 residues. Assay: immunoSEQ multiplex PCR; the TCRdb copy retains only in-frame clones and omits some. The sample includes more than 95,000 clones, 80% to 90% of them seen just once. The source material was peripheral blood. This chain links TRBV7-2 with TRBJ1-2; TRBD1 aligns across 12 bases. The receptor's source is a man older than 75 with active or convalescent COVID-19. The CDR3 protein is CASSSPAGQGAAGYTF. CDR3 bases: TGTGCCAGCAGCTCTCCGGCGGGACAGGGGGCGGCTGGCTACACCTTC.